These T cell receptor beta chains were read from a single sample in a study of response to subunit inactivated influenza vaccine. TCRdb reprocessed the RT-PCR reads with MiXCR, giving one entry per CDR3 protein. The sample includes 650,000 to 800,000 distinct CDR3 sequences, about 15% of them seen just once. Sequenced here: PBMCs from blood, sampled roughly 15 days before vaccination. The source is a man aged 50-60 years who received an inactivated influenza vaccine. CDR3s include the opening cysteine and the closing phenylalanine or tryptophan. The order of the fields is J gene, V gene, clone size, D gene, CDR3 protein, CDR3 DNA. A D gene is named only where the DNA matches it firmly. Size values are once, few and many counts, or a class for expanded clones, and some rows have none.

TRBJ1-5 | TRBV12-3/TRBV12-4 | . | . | CASSLGGGPNQSQHF | TGTGCCAGCAGTTTAGGGGGAGGCCCCAATCAGTCCCAGCATTTT
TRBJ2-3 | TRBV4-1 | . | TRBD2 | CASSQDRGPGLAGGWSDTQYF | TGCGCCAGCAGCCAAGATCGGGGACCGGGACTAGCGGGGGGTTGGTCAGATACGCAGTATTTT
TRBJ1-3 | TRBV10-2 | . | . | CASSAYRASGNTIYF | TGCGCCAGCAGTGCATACAGGGCCTCTGGAAACACCATATATTTT
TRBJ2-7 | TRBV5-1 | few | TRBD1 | CASSDAGTGAYEQYF | TGCGCCAGCAGCGATGCGGGGACAGGGGCCTACGAGCAGTACTTC
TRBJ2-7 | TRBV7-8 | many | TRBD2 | CASSLVTSGAHEQYF | TGTGCCAGCAGCTTAGTGACTAGCGGGGCTCACGAGCAGTACTTC
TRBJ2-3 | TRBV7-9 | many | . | CASRSGTIEDTQYF | TGTGCCAGCAGATCCGGGACAATCGAAGATACGCAGTATTTT
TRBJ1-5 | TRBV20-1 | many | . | CSARDNQPQHF | TGCAGTGCTAGAGACAATCAGCCCCAGCATTTT
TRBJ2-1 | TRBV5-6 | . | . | CASSFRGTHYNEQFF | TGTGCCAGCAGCTTTAGGGGGACGCATTACAATGAGCAGTTCTTC
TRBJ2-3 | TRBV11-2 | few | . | CASSRGALDTQYF | TGTGCCAGCAGCCGGGGCGCTCTAGATACGCAGTATTTT
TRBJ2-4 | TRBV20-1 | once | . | CSVPSPDRGTSRGNIQYF | TGCAGTGTTCCTTCTCCGGACAGAGGAACCTCGAGGGGAAACATTCAGTACTTC
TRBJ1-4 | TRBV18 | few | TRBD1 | CASSRGQVRGEKLFF | TGTGCCAGCTCACGCGGACAGGTGCGAGGTGAAAAACTGTTTTTT
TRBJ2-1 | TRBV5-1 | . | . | CASSGDNYNEQFF | TGCGCCAGCAGCGGGGACAACTACAATGAGCAGTTCTTC
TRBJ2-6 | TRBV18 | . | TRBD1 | CASSPYPPGQGLSGANVLTF | TGTGCCAGCTCACCTTACCCACCGGGACAGGGATTATCTGGGGCCAACGTCCTGACTTTC
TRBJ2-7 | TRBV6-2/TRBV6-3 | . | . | CASSYPLTGQTYEQYF | TGTGCCAGCAGTTACCCCCTGACAGGCCAGACCTACGAGCAGTACTTC
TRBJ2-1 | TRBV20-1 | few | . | CSANGLSGHYNEQFF | TGCAGTGCTAATGGACTCAGCGGGCATTACAATGAGCAGTTCTTC
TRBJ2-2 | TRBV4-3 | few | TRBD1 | CASSHSGGPGELFF | TGCGCCAGCAGCCACTCAGGGGGCCCCGGGGAGCTGTTTTTT
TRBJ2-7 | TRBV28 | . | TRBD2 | CASSLSGMSSYEQYF | TGTGCCAGCAGTTTAAGCGGGATGAGCTCCTACGAGCAGTACTTC
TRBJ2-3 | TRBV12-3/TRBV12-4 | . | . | CASTRREGDTQYF | TGTGCCAGCACCAGGAGAGAGGGAGATACGCAGTATTTT
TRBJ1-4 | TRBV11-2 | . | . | CASSLRAGSEKLLF | TGTGCCAGCAGCTTAAGGGCAGGGTCCGAAAAACTGCTTTTT
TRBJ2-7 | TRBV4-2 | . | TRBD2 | CASSQGEREYEQYF | TGTGCCAGCAGCCAAGGGGAGCGGGAATACGAGCAGTACTTC
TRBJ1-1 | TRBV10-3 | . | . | CATQKLPNTEAFF | TGTGCCACCCAGAAACTGCCGAACACTGAAGCTTTCTTT
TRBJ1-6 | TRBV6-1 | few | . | CASTRDGLFHNSPLHF | TGTGCCAGCACAAGAGACGGACTGTTTCATAATTCACCCCTCCACTTT
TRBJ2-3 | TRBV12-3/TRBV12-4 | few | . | CASSPRATFTDTQYF | TGTGCCAGCAGCCCTCGAGCCACTTTCACAGATACGCAGTATTTT
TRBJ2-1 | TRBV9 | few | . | CASSVGWARYNEQFF | TGTGCCAGCAGCGTAGGATGGGCTCGATACAATGAGCAGTTCTTC
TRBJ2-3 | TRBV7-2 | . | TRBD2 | CASSLTSGRSDTQYF | TGTGCCAGCAGCTTAACTAGCGGGAGATCGGATACGCAGTATTTT
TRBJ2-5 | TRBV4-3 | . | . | CASSQDSRAGETQYF | TGCGCCAGCAGCCAAGATTCTAGGGCGGGCGAGACCCAGTACTTC
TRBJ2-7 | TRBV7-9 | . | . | CASSQTRDYEQYF | TGTGCCAGCAGCCAGACTAGGGACTACGAGCAGTACTTC